The following is a TCR beta chain sequence with its context. What antigen it recognizes has not been identified. Base qualities are not recorded, but no much larger clone differs from it by a single base. This entry belongs to a study of cytomegalovirus exposure and HLA in healthy donors (dated by TCRdb to 2017 to 2019). Study-wide context: An earlier analysis of approximately 600 of the donors reported more than 250 Gb of sequence data and 117 million unique TCR beta sequences from roughly 180 million T cells. Among about 360 genotyped donors of the cohort, an average of approximately 250,000 unique TCR beta nucleotide sequences were sequenced per donor, about a sixth of them non-productive. Class I and class II HLA loci were covered by the typing at four-digit resolution. An earlier analysis of around 640 of the donors used high-throughput TCR beta sequencing to judge whether each TCR beta V gene segment behaved as functional or pseudogenic. The genetic ancestry cluster associated with self-reported Caucasian donors included approximately 85% of the 300 to 400 genotyped donors. Along with the roughly 610-subject first cohort, a separate validation cohort of over a hundred different subjects was used. To predict cytomegalovirus infection status, the study brought together high-throughput TCR immunosequencing, statistical association of individual TCRs with disease status, and machine learning. An early release that covered around 590 HLA-typed donors contained about 300 gigabases of sequencing data and 65 million to 100 million unique TCR sequences. Genome-wide SNP genotypes for about 65% of the roughly 700 donors were used in a later genetic analysis, which treated that subset as a discovery cohort. About five DR-DQ haplotypes were treated as single units for association and clustering because of strong linkage in the cohort. Using immunosequencing, the study profiled T cell repertoires from 500 to 800 subjects and related those repertoires to cytomegalovirus serostatus. Every repertoire in the discovery cohort had been generated on one and the same sequencing platform. Alongside the repertoire data, information on donor age, sex, ethnicity and CMV serostatus was compiled. The number of donors typed differed by locus, with 629-630 for A, B, C, DRB1 and DQB1, roughly 520 for DQA1, 600 to 610 for DPA1, and some 450 for DPB1. A later analysis re-analyzed previously published TCR beta repertoires from roughly 600 donors and added high-resolution HLA genotyping to study TCR occurrence patterns. In the later analysis, no new phenotypic data were used to find candidate immune exposures; instead, reliance was placed on TCR beta sequences and their occurrence across donors. The study aimed to test whether cataloging public T cell receptors could reveal signatures of past pathogen exposure. The study at large found these results: In a later analysis, the rate of TCR association differed among HLA loci, with DRB1 alleles having the most associated TCRs and HLA-C alleles having the fewest. According to a later analysis, most CMV-associated TCR beta chains appeared to be HLA-restricted, and the HLA associations seemed to be driven largely by CMV exposure. In a later analysis, several top co-occurrence clusters were reported to appear linked to parvovirus B19, influenza, CMV and Epstein-Barr virus. A group of highly shared sequence variants was considered likely to be a technical artifact of the sequencing pipeline. Correlated functional status among segregating V segments might be attributable to linkage disequilibrium, but an unknown experimental factor could not be ruled out. An earlier analysis of approximately 530 of the donors showed that most TCR beta V segments appeared in productive rearrangements either about 87% or about 30% of the time, which broadly matched IMGT annotations. When HLA alleles, especially DR and DQ, strongly co-occurred, TCR associations were difficult to assign to individual alleles. A further reported finding was that TCR beta sequences accurately predicted the HLA-A and HLA-B alleles for most subjects in the first cohort. At a false discovery rate of 0.05, a later analysis linked 15,000 to 20,000 TCR beta sequences to specific HLA alleles. In this cohort, only TCR beta chains were sequenced, and detectable features were limited by the absence of alpha or paired-chain data. The earlier analysis of around 600 of the donors excluded 15 to 20 rarely observed V segments, including chromosome 9 orphons, because counts were too low. Cytomegalovirus status was reported to be diagnosed by the classifier with high specificity and sensitivity in both the original and validation cohorts. A total of fewer than 200 TCR beta chains were listed by the study as associated with cytomegalovirus. In a later analysis, HLA-associated TCR beta chains were found to be more clonally expanded and to have lower generation probabilities than equally common non-associated chains. Because HLA typing was missing for some donors at each locus, association tests included only the typed subset. The 87-base-pair reads could not distinguish some IMGT-functional V segments, including TRBV6-2 and TRBV6-3, so those segments were excluded. According to a later genetic analysis, donors in an Asian-associated ancestry cluster had fewer N-insertions in productive TCRs than the approximately 670-donor mean. Across donors, most TCR sequences were observed very rarely, whereas some public TCRs were present in many individuals. A few of the identified cytomegalovirus-associated TCR beta chains were confirmed in vitro to be specific for cytomegalovirus antigens. Presence/absence analyses assumed roughly uniform sequencing depth across donors, an assumption that may not hold. For the cohort, immune exposure information was limited to CMV serostatus. According to the authors, the approach could potentially be generalized to other disease states and immunological phenotypes. In a later genetic analysis, a missense DCLRE1C variant was associated with V-gene and J-gene trimming of TCR beta chains, and the association was replicated in an independent cohort.

Libraries came from the immunoSEQ multiplex PCR assay. For the multiplex PCR, a mixture combining 60 forward primers for TCR Vbeta segments and 13 reverse primers for TCR Jbeta segments was used. Amplification of the CDR3 region of rearranged TCR beta genes was performed with a multiplex PCR assay on genomic DNA. On the Illumina HiSeq System, the amplified TCR beta libraries were sequenced as 87-base-pair reads. The authors processed their data as follows. Across the 700 or so repertoires, a later analysis counted approximately 75 million unique TCR beta chains, approximately 10 million of which were shared by at least two donors. Raw reads were error-corrected and collapsed into unique sequences by a nearest-neighbor algorithm in which closely related sequences were merged to remove PCR and sequencing errors. V, D and J gene segments were assigned by aligning CDR3 sequences to IMGT reference sequences. For a sequence to be retained, at least a six-nucleotide match to both a V gene segment and a J gene segment was required. A rearrangement was called productive if the CDR3 had no stop codons and remained in frame with V and J, and every other rearrangement was called non-productive. Following IMGT convention, CDR3 was defined as the stretch from the second conserved V-encoded cysteine to the conserved J-encoded phenylalanine. The earlier analysis of some 550 of the donors excluded any sequence lacking an unambiguous match to a single V gene segment. In an earlier analysis of 587 of the donors, V segments were called functional above 56.7% productive rearrangements and were called segregating when the between-donor standard deviation exceeded 5%. To diagnose cytomegalovirus status from the catalog of TCR beta chain sequences, a statistical classification framework was built. In a later analysis, TCR nucleotide sequences were compared against IMGT/GENE-DB human TR gene sequences so that V and J genes could be assigned. The TCRdist pipeline was used in a later analysis to assign CDR3 sequences and most-parsimonious VDJ recombination scenarios. In a later analysis, each TCR beta chain was defined by its CDR3 amino acid sequence together with its V-gene family, and reads lacking a unique V-gene family were excluded. A later analysis removed 500 to 600 highly shared, low-generation-probability nucleotide sequences to deal with suspected cross-contamination and a sequencing artifact. A later analysis calculated a clonal expansion index for each public chain from normalized within-repertoire ranks of inferred template counts. In a later analysis, generation probabilities were computed with a VDJ recombination model fitted to out-of-frame rearrangements, and the resulting probabilities were checked against IGoR. A later analysis scored TCR-TCR, TCR-HLA and TCR-CMV co-occurrence with hypergeometric tests, applying a repertoire-size bias correction to TCR pairs. False discovery rates were estimated in a later analysis by permuting HLA or CMV assignments 20 times. In a later analysis, co-occurring TCRs were grouped with DBSCAN, and TCRdist sequence similarity was added when clustering was performed within HLA-allele-positive subsets. Co-occurrence clustering excluded repertoires with fewer than 30,000 or more than 120,000 public chains, plus five with anomalous nucleotide sharing. Imported from immuneACCESS, the table was reduced by TCRdb to in-frame sequences with V and J called. These copies leave out some clones; in studies compared against another copy, an unresolved V gene accounts for under half, and the cause of the remainder is not known. Clone size and the V and J calls come from that table; the DNA yielded D and trimming. Here the sample has around 120,000 clones; roughly three quarters occur a single time. The ten largest clones capture 1.5% to 2% of the sample.

CDR3 length: 16 amino acids, cysteine to phenylalanine. Of the read, only the CDR3 DNA is kept; its 48 bases are in frame from base 1. Via the germline V gene, CDR1 is SGHVS and CDR2 FQNEAQ. V is pared back by 3 bases and J by 3 bases, with 14 bases lying between the germline termini. In total, approximately 610 healthy bone marrow donors made up the cohort. All cohort members were sampled while nominally healthy, although unrecorded immune exposures were likely present. The donor tested CMV seronegative and was one of the 352 seronegative cohort members. Every donor gave a peripheral blood sample, and the peripheral blood mononuclear cells from that sample were used for TCR beta sequencing. Genomic DNA extraction from the blood cell samples was performed with the Qiagen DNeasy Blood Extraction Kit.

This clonotype was obtained from a young man in good health and CMV-seronegative. Sequenced input: PBMCs. The chain is made from TRBV7-8 and TRBJ2-2; the D gene is not confidently resolved. The CDR3 region: CASSLFGLADTGELFF. The DNA sequence follows: TGTGCCAGCAGCTTGTTTGGTTTAGCCGACACCGGGGAGCTGTTTTTT.